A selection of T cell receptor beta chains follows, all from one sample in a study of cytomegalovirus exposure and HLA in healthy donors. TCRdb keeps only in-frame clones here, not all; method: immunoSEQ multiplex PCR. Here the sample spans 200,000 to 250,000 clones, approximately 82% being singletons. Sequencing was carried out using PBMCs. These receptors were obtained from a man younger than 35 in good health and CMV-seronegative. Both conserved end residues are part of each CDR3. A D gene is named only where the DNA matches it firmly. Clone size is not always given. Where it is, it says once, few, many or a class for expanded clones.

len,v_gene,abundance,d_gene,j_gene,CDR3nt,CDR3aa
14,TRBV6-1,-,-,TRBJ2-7,TGTGCCAGCAGTGAAGCACGGGGGACCTACGAGCAGTACTTC,CASSEARGTYEQYF
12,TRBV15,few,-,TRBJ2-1,TGTGCCACCATAGACAGCTACAATGAGCAGTTCTTC,CATIDSYNEQFF
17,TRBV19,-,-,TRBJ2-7,TGTGCCAGTAGTTCCCGCACAGGCCTGAAAGGACCAAACGAGCAGTACTTC,CASSSRTGLKGPNEQYF
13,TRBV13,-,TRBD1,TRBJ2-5,TGTGCCAGCAGCATGGGGACAGGAGAGACCCAGTACTTC,CASSMGTGETQYF
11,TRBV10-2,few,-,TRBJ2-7,TGCGCCAGCAGTGAGACTTCCGAGCAGTACTTC,CASSETSEQYF
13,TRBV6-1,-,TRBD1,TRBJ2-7,TGTGCCAGCAGCACAGGGGACAACGCCGGGCAGTACTTC,CASSTGDNAGQYF
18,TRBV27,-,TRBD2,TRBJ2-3,TGTGCCAGCAGCCCTGCGACTAGCGGGAGGGCCGTTGGAAGTACGCAGTATTTT,CASSPATSGRAVGSTQYF
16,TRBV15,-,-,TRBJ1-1,TGTGCCACCAGCAGAGATTGGAGGGGAACTAACACTGAAGCTTTCTTT,CATSRDWRGTNTEAFF
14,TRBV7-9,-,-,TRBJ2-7,TGTGCCAGCAGCCCATTGGGGAGCTCCTACGAGCAGTACTTC,CASSPLGSSYEQYF
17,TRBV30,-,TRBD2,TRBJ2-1,TGTGCCTGGAGCGGAATCGGACTAGCGGGAGCTCGCGATGAGCAGTTCTTC,CAWSGIGLAGARDEQFF
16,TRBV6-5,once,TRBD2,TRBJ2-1,TGTGCCAGCAGTTACTCGGGGACTAGCGGGTACAATGAGCAGTTCTTC,CASSYSGTSGYNEQFF
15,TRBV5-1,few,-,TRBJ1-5,TGCGCCAGCAGCTCGAGTTCCCTAGGGGATCAGCCCCAGCATTTT,CASSSSSLGDQPQHF
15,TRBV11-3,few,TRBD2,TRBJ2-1,TGTGCCAGCAGCCTCCTAGCGGGCAGCTACAATGAGCAGTTCTTC,CASSLLAGSYNEQFF
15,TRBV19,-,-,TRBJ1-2,TGTGCCAGTAGTACCGAACAGGGCGGTAACTATGGCTACACCTTC,CASSTEQGGNYGYTF
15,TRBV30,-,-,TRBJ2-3,TGTGCCTGGAACGACGGACAGAGACGCACAGATACGCAGTATTTT,CAWNDGQRRTDTQYF
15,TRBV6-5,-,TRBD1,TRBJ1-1,TGTGCCAGCAGTTACCCGGGACAGGGACTCACTGAAGCTTTCTTT,CASSYPGQGLTEAFF
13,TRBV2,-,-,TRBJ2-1,TGTGCCAGCAGTAGCGGGCAGTACAATGAGCAGTTCTTC,CASSSGQYNEQFF
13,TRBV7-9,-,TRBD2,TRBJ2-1,TGTGCCACTCGGACTAGCGGGAGGACTGAGCAGTTCTTC,CATRTSGRTEQFF
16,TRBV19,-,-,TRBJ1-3,TGTGCCAGTATTTCCAGGGCCACCAGCTCTGGAAACACCATATATTTT,CASISRATSSGNTIYF
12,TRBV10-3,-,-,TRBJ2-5,TGTGCCATCAGTGAGTCGGAGGAGACCCAGTACTTC,CAISESEETQYF
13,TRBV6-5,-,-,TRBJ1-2,TGTGCCAGCAGCCGAGCTCGATTGAGGGGCTACACCTTC,CASSRARLRGYTF
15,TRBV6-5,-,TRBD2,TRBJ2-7,TGTGCCAGCAGTTACCTAGCGGGGGCACCGGGGGAGCAGTACTTC,CASSYLAGAPGEQYF
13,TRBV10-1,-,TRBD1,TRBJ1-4,TGCGCCTCACAAGGACAGGGAAGAGAAAAACTGTTTTTT,CASQGQGREKLFF
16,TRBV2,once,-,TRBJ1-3,TGTGCCAGCAGTGACTTGCAGGCCATCTCTGGAAACACCATATATTTT,CASSDLQAISGNTIYF
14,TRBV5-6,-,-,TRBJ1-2,TGTGCCAGCACTGGACAGTTGGCTAACTATGGCTACACCTTC,CASTGQLANYGYTF
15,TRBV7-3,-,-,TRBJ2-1,TGTGCCAGCAGCATCCCCGGGAGTATGAGAAATGAGCAGTTCTTC,CASSIPGSMRNEQFF
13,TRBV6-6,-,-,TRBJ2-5,TGTGCCAGCAGTTACCGAGCCCAAGAGACCCAGTACTTC,CASSYRAQETQYF
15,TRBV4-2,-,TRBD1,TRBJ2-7,TGTGCCAGCAGCCAGCGACAGGGGCACTCCTACGAGCAGTACTTC,CASSQRQGHSYEQYF
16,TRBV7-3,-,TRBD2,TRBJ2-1,TGTGCCAGCAGCCAACCTGACTCGGGGGGACACAATGAGCAGTTCTTC,CASSQPDSGGHNEQFF
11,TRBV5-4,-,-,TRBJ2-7,TGTGCCAGCAGCGGACAGTACGAGCAGTACTTC,CASSGQYEQYF
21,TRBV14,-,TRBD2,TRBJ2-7,TGTGCCAGCAGCCCAATAGGCGGGGGGCGAAGCGTTTCCGCCCTTTCCTACGAGCAGTACTTC,CASSPIGGGRSVSALSYEQYF
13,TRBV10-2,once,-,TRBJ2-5,TGCGCCAGCAAGCTAGGGGGTTCAGAGACCCAGTACTTC,CASKLGGSETQYF
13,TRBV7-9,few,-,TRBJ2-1,TGTGCCAGCAGCTCCCCGTTCGTCGATGAGCAGTTCTTC,CASSSPFVDEQFF
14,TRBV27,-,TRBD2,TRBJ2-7,TGTGCCAGCAGTTCTAGCGGGAGGTCCTACGAGCAGTACTTC,CASSSSGRSYEQYF
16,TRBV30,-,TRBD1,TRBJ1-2,TGTGCCTGGGGGTCTTTCCGGGACAGCTTAAACTATGGCTACACCTTC,CAWGSFRDSLNYGYTF
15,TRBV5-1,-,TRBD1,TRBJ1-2,TGCGCCAGCAGAACCCGCCTAGGGACAGATTATGGCTACACCTTC,CASRTRLGTDYGYTF
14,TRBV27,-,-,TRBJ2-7,TGTGCCAGCAGATTCCGGGATGCCACCTACGAGCAGTACTTC,CASRFRDATYEQYF
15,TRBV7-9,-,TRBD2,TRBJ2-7,TGTGCCAGCAGCAAGACTAGCGCCAGTTCCTACGAGCAGTACTTC,CASSKTSASSYEQYF
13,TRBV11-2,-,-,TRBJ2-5,TGTGCCAGCAGCTGGGAGTTACAAGAGACCCAGTACTTC,CASSWELQETQYF
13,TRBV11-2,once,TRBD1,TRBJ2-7,TGTGCCAGCAGCATATGGACAGGGGCCGAGCAGTACTTC,CASSIWTGAEQYF
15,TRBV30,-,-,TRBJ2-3,TGTGCCTGGAGGGGAGGTTTCTCTAGCACAGATACGCAGTATTTT,CAWRGGFSSTDTQYF
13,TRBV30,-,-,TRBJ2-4,TGTGCCTCCGCGGAGGGCGGTGGGAACATTCAGTACTTC,CASAEGGGNIQYF
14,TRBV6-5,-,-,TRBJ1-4,TGTGCCAGCAGTTACTCGGGGCGAGGTGAAAAACTGTTTTTT,CASSYSGRGEKLFF
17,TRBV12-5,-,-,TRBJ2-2,TGTGCTAGTGGTTTGGGCCGGACTCGTTCCGGTACCGGGGAGCTGTTTTTT,CASGLGRTRSGTGELFF
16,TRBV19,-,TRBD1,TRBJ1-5,TGTGCCAGTAGTCGAGTGACAGGGAATAGCAATCAGCCCCAGCATTTT,CASSRVTGNSNQPQHF
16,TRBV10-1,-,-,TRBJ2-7,TGCGCCAGCAGTGCGAACCGGAGGAGCCTATCCTACGAGCAGTACTTC,CASSANRRSLSYEQYF
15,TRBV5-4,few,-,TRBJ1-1,TGTGCCAGCAGCCGCCGTTCGGGTGGGAACACTGAAGCTTTCTTT,CASSRRSGGNTEAFF
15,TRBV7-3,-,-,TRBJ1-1,TGTGCCAGCAGCCAGACAGCCTTCTCGAACACTGAAGCTTTCTTT,CASSQTAFSNTEAFF
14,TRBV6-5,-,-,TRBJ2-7,TGTGCCAGCAGCCTAACACTAGGCAACTACGAGCAGTACTTC,CASSLTLGNYEQYF
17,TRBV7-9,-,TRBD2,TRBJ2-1,TGTGCCAGCAGCCCTAGGGGATCAGCGGGAGGCTACAATGAGCAGTTCTTC,CASSPRGSAGGYNEQFF
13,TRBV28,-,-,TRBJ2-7,TGTGCCACTCAGCAGTGGAGTTCCGACGAGCAGTACTTC,CATQQWSSDEQYF
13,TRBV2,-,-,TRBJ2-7,TGTGCCAGCACCCTTGGGGAGGGGGTAGAGCAGTACTTC,CASTLGEGVEQYF
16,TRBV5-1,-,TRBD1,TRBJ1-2,TGCGCCAGCAGCTTGGCCCCAAGTGGCGAAGGGGGCGGCTACACCTTC,CASSLAPSGEGGGYTF
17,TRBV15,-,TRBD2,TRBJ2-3,TGTGCCACCAGCAGGGGCATTAGCGGGATGGACACAGATACGCAGTATTTT,CATSRGISGMDTDTQYF
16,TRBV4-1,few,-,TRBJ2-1,TGCGCCAGCAGCCATCTACCTTCCGGGAGCAAGGATGAGCAGTTCTTC,CASSHLPSGSKDEQFF
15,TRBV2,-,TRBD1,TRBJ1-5,TGTGCCAGCAGTGAGAATAGAGGGGGCAACCAGCCCCAGCATTTT,CASSENRGGNQPQHF